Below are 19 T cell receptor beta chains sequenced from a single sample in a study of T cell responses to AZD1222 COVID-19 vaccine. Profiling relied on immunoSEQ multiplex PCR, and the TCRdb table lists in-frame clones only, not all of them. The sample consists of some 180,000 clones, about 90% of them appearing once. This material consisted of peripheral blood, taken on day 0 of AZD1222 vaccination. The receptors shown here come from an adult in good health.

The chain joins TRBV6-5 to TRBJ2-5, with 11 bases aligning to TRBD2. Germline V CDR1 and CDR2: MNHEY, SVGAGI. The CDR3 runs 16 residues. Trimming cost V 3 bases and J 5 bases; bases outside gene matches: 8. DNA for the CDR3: TGTGCCAGCAGTTATCGGCCGGCTAGCGGGAGGGAGACCCAGTACTTC. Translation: CASSYRPASGRETQYF.

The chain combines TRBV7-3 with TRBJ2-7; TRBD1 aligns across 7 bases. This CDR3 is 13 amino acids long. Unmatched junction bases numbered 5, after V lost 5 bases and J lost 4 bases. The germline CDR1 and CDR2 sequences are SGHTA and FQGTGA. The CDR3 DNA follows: TGTGCCAGCAGCCCGGGACAGACTTACGAGCAGTACTTC. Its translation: CASSPGQTYEQYF.

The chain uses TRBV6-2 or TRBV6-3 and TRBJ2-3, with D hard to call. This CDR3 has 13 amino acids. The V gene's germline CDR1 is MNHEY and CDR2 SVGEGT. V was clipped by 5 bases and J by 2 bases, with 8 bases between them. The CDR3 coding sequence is TGTGCCAGCAGTCAAGACTCCACAGATACGCAGTATTTT. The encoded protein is CASSQDSTDTQYF.

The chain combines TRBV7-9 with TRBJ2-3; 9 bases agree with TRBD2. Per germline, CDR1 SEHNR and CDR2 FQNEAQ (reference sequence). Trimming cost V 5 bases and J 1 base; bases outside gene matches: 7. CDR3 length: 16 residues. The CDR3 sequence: CASSPGTSSRTDTQYF. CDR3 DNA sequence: TGTGCCAGCAGCCCAGGGACTAGCAGCCGCACAGATACGCAGTATTTT.

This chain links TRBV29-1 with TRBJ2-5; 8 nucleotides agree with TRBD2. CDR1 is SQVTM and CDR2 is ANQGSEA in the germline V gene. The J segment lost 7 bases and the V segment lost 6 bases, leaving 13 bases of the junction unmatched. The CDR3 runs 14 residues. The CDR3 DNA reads TGCAGCGTAGATAGCGGGGACCCCACAGGGACCCAGTACTTC. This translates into CSVDSGDPTGTQYF.

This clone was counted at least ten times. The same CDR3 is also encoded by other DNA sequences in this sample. DNA for the CDR3: TGTGCCAGCAGCGTAGGTCGGGGGACAGGGGAGTACGAGCAGTACTTC. Translating it yields CASSVGRGTGEYEQYF. The chain recombines TRBV9 with TRBJ2-7, with TRBD1 matching 10 bases. This CDR3 is built from 16 residues. Germline V CDR1 and CDR2: SGDLS, YYNGEE. Trimming took 0 bases from V and 4 from J; bases not matched to a gene: 7. Using reference TRBV9 and TRBJ2-7 for the parts outside the CDR3, the full variable domain is DSGVTQTPKHLITATGQRVTLRCSPRSGDLSVYWYQQSLDQGLQFLIQYYNGEERAKGNILERFSAQQFPDLHSELNLSSLELGDSALYFCASSVGRGTGEYEQYFGPGTRLTVT.

The CDR3 DNA reads TGTGCCAGCAGCTTAGAGGGGGCAAGGGAAAAACTGTTTTTT. Protein sequence: CASSLEGAREKLFF. The chain has TRBV11-2 and TRBJ1-4; tentative D call: TRBD1 (6 bases). The V gene lost 0 bases and the J gene lost 8 bases, with 10 bases spanning the gap. There are 14 residues in the CDR3. Germline CDR1 SGHAT, CDR2 FQNNGV.

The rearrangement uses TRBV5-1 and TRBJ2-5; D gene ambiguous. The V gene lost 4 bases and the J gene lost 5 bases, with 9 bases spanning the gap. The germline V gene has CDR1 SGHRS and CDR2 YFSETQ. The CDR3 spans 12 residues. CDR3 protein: CASSAWTETQYF. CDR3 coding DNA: TGCGCCAGCAGCGCCTGGACGGAGACCCAGTACTTC.

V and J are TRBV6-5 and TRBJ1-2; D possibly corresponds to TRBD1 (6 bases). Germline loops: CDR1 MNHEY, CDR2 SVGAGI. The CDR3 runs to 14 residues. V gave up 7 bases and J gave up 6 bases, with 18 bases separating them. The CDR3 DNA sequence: TGTGCCAGCACTCTCGGGGGGCCTATCCATGGCTACACCTTC. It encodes CASTLGGPIHGYTF.

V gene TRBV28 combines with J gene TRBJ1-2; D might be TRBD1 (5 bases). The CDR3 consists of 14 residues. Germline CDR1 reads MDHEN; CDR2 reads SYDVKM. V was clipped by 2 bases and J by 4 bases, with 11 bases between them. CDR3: CASSLVAQVYGYTF. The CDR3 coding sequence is TGTGCCAGCAGTTTAGTAGCACAGGTCTATGGCTACACCTTC.

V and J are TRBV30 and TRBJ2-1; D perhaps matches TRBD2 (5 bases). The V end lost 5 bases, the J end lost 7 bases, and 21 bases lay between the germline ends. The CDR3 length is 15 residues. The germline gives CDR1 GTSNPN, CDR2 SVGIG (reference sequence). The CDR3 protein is CAWLPGKGAGNEQFF. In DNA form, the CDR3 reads TGTGCCTGGCTCCCGGGGAAGGGCGCCGGTAATGAGCAGTTCTTC.

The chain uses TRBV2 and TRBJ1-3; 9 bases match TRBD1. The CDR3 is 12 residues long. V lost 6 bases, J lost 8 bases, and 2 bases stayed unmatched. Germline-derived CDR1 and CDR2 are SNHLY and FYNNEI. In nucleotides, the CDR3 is TGTGCCAGCAGACAGGGGGCAGACACCATATATTTT. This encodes CASRQGADTIYF.

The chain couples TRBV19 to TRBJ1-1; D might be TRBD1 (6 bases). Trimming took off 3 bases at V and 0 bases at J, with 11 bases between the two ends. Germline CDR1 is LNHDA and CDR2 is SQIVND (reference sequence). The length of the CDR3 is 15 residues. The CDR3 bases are TGTGCCAGTAGTATCAGGACAGCCATGAACACTGAAGCTTTCTTT. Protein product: CASSIRTAMNTEAFF.

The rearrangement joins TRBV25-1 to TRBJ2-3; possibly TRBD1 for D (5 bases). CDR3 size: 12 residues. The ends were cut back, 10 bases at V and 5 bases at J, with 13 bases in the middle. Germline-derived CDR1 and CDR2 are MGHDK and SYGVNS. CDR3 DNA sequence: TGTGCCACCCTCACCCAGGGAGATACGCAGTATTTT. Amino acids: CATLTQGDTQYF.

CDR3 region: CASRGGNQPQHF. The CDR3 region has the DNA TGTGCCAGCCGGGGTGGCAATCAGCCCCAGCATTTT. This rearrangement joins TRBV28 to TRBJ1-5; D ambiguous. The CDR3 runs to 12 residues. Trimming took off 8 bases at V and 2 bases at J, with 7 bases between the two ends. Germline V gene data show CDR1 as MDHEN and CDR2 as SYDVKM.

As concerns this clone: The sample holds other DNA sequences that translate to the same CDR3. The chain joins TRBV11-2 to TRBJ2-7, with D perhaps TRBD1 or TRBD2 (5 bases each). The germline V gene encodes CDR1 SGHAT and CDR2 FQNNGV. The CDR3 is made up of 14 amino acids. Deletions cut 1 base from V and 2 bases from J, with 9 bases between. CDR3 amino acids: CASSLAGTPYEQYF. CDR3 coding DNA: TGTGCCAGCAGCTTAGCCGGGACCCCCTACGAGCAGTACTTC.

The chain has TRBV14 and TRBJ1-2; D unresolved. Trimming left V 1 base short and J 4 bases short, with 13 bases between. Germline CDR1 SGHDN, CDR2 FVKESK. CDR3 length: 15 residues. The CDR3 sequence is CASSQGPTSSYGYTF. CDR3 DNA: TGTGCCAGCAGCCAAGGCCCGACAAGCAGCTATGGCTACACCTTC.

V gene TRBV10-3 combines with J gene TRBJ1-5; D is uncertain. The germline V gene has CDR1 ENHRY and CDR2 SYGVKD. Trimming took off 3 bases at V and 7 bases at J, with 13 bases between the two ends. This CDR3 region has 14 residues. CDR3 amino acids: CAISESRAQQPQHF. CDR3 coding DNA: TGTGCCATCAGTGAATCTCGTGCTCAGCAGCCCCAGCATTTT.

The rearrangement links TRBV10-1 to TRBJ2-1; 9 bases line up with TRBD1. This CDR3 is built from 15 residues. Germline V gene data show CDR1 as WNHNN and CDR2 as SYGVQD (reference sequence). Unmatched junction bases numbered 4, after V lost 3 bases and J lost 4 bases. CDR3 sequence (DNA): TGCGCCAGCAGTGACCGGGACAGGGTTTACAATGAGCAGTTCTTC. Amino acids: CASSDRDRVYNEQFF.